A selection of T cell receptor beta chains follows, all from one sample in a study of T cell responses to AZD1222 COVID-19 vaccine. Profiled with immunoSEQ multiplex PCR; TCRdb holds only in-frame clones, not every one. The sample contains 100,000 to 150,000 clones, more than 80% of which appear only once. The source was peripheral blood, collected 28 days after the second AZD1222 dose. The receptors originated from an adult who received the AZD1222 COVID-19 vaccine. CDR3s include the opening cysteine and the closing phenylalanine or tryptophan. The D gene is left open where the match is weak. Clone size is stated in some rows and not others, as once, few, many or a class when expanded.

clone size	D gene	V gene	J gene	CDR3 DNA	CDR3 protein
NA	TRBD1	TRBV28	TRBJ1-1	TGTGCCAGCAGCCAGGGGGGAAACACTGAAGCTTTCTTT	CASSQGGNTEAFF
few	TRBD1	TRBV5-4	TRBJ1-2	TGTGCCAGCAGCTTGGGAAGGGACAGGGGTGGATATGGCTACACCTTC	CASSLGRDRGGYGYTF
NA	NA	TRBV5-4	TRBJ2-7	TGTGCCAGCAGCCGACCGGGATCAGGCTACGAGCAGTACTTC	CASSRPGSGYEQYF
NA	TRBD1	TRBV7-3	TRBJ1-5	TGTGCCAGCAGCTTGACAGGGGACCTTAGCAATCAGCCCCAGCATTTT	CASSLTGDLSNQPQHF
NA	NA	TRBV28	TRBJ2-7	TGTGCCACCCGAGGGTCGGGGGCCTACGAGCAGTACTTC	CATRGSGAYEQYF
NA	NA	TRBV18	TRBJ1-1	TGTGCCAGCTCACAGGAGACAGGACCCTTCACTGAAGCTTTCTTT	CASSQETGPFTEAFF
NA	NA	TRBV9	TRBJ1-5	TGTGCCAGCAGCCCCGAGGGACACGACAATCAGCCCCAGCATTTT	CASSPEGHDNQPQHF
NA	NA	TRBV11-3	TRBJ1-2	TGTGCCTCTGTGGGGTATGGCTACACCTTC	CASVGYGYTF
few	NA	TRBV9	TRBJ1-3	TGTGCCAGCAGCGGGGGGTACGGACAGATATCTTCTGGAAACACCATATATTTT	CASSGGYGQISSGNTIYF
NA	NA	TRBV6-5	TRBJ2-3	TGTGCCAGCTTCGGGGCCTCCCAACCAGATACGCAGTATTTT	CASFGASQPDTQYF
NA	NA	TRBV28	TRBJ1-5	TGTGCCAGCAGTTTAGCCTATAGCAATCAGCCCCAGCATTTT	CASSLAYSNQPQHF
NA	TRBD1	TRBV5-1	TRBJ2-2	TGCGCCAGCAGCCCGGGGACAGGGTTCCCCACCGGGGAGCTGTTTTTT	CASSPGTGFPTGELFF
NA	TRBD1	TRBV4-1	TRBJ1-5	TGCGCCAGCAGCAATCAACAGGGGAAGGGGGGCCATCAGCCCCAGCATTTT	CASSNQQGKGGHQPQHF
NA	NA	TRBV2	TRBJ2-5	TGTGCCAGCAGTGATGGAGGAGGGGAAGAGACCCAGTACTTC	CASSDGGGEETQYF
NA	TRBD1	TRBV3-1/TRBV3-2	TRBJ2-2	TGTGCCAGCAGCCCGGGACAGGTGGCCGGGGAGCTGTTTTTT	CASSPGQVAGELFF
NA	TRBD1	TRBV24-1	TRBJ1-5	TGTGCCACGATGGGGACAGGGGCTAATCAGCCCCAGCATTTT	CATMGTGANQPQHF
NA	NA	TRBV15	TRBJ1-2	TGTGCCACCAGCAGAGAGCAACTGGGCAGCCGCTATGGCTACACCTTC	CATSREQLGSRYGYTF
NA	NA	TRBV30	TRBJ2-2	TGTGCCTGGAGTGGCCAGGGGGAGGAAACCGGGGAGCTGTTTTTT	CAWSGQGEETGELFF
NA	TRBD2	TRBV7-2	TRBJ2-1	TGTGCCAGCAGCTTAGTCGGCGGGGGGGCGAACAATGAGCAGTTCTTC	CASSLVGGGANNEQFF
NA	NA	TRBV5-1	TRBJ1-4	TGCGCCAGCAGCTCCCAGGGAACTAATGAAAAACTGTTTTTT	CASSSQGTNEKLFF
NA	TRBD1	TRBV6-5	TRBJ1-4	TGTGCCAGCAGCCCCCAAAACAGGGGAGGTGAAAAACTGTTTTTT	CASSPQNRGGEKLFF
once	TRBD1	TRBV19	TRBJ2-2	TGTGCCAGTAGTATCGCCGGACAGGGATTCACCGGGGAGCTGTTTTTT	CASSIAGQGFTGELFF
NA	TRBD2	TRBV9	TRBJ2-2	TGTGCCAGCAGCGCCCCCCGGACTAGACGGACCGGGGAGCTGTTTTTT	CASSAPRTRRTGELFF
NA	NA	TRBV6-2/TRBV6-3	TRBJ2-6	TGTGCCAGCAGTTACTACCGGGCTGGGGCCAACGTCCTGACTTTC	CASSYYRAGANVLTF
NA	NA	TRBV28	TRBJ1-4	TGTGCCAGCAGTATCCCCGGGGAAGTAGTTAATGAAAAACTGTTTTTT	CASSIPGEVVNEKLFF
NA	TRBD2	TRBV7-2	TRBJ2-3	TGTGCCAGCAGCAATAGCGGGGGGGCAGGAGATACGCAGTATTTT	CASSNSGGAGDTQYF
NA	TRBD1	TRBV7-8	TRBJ1-1	TGTGCCACCAACCCTATACAGGGGAGGACTGAAGCTTTCTTT	CATNPIQGRTEAFF
NA	NA	TRBV3-1/TRBV3-2	TRBJ1-2	TGTGCCAGCAGCCAAGATGGGAGTAGTGGTGCCACCTTC	CASSQDGSSGATF
NA	NA	TRBV7-5	TRBJ1-5	TGTGCCAGATCCAGGGATGGCAATCAGCCCCAGCATTTT	CARSRDGNQPQHF
NA	NA	TRBV7-9	TRBJ1-4	TGTGCCGTGGGGCCGACTAATGAAAAACTGTTTTTT	CAVGPTNEKLFF
NA	TRBD1	TRBV6-5	TRBJ2-7	TGTGCCGCCAATCGGGGACAGGGATCCGACGAGCAGTACTTC	CAANRGQGSDEQYF
NA	NA	TRBV6-4	TRBJ1-3	TGTGCCAGCAGTGAACAGGGTGTTGGTGGAAACACCATATATTTT	CASSEQGVGGNTIYF
NA	NA	TRBV6-5	TRBJ1-1	TGTGCCAGCAGTCTGACAGGCTGGAACACTGAAGCTTTCTTT	CASSLTGWNTEAFF
NA	NA	TRBV5-8	TRBJ2-4	TGTGCCAGCATACTGGACAGCGGAGCCAAAAACATTCAGTACTTC	CASILDSGAKNIQYF
NA	TRBD1	TRBV2	TRBJ2-2	TGTGCCAGCCGGACAGGGCCGAACACCGGGGAGCTGTTTTTT	CASRTGPNTGELFF
NA	TRBD2	TRBV7-9	TRBJ2-3	TGTGCCAGCAGCTTAGCTCGAGCGGGGGGCACAGATACGCAGTATTTT	CASSLARAGGTDTQYF
NA	NA	TRBV29-1	TRBJ1-1	TGCAGCGTTTGGGCCTGGAACACTGAAGCTTTCTTT	CSVWAWNTEAFF
medium-sized	TRBD2	TRBV28	TRBJ2-7	TGTGCCAGCAGTTTATGGACTAGCGGGGACACCTACGAGCAGTACTTC	CASSLWTSGDTYEQYF
NA	NA	TRBV19	TRBJ2-7	TGTGCCAGTTCGTGGGACCTGACCTACGAGCAGTACTTC	CASSWDLTYEQYF
NA	TRBD2	TRBV15	TRBJ2-7	TGTGCCACCAGCAGAGAGTTTTCGGGACGGGAGGGCGAGCAGTACTTC	CATSREFSGREGEQYF
NA	NA	TRBV28	TRBJ2-7	TGTGCCAGCAGCTCGACCTCCGGGCCGCAACCTTACGAGCAGTACTTC	CASSSTSGPQPYEQYF
NA	TRBD1	TRBV10-3	TRBJ1-2	TGTGCCATCAGCGGACAGGGGGCGCATGGCTACACCTTC	CAISGQGAHGYTF
NA	NA	TRBV7-2	TRBJ1-5	TGTGCCAGCAGCGCCCGACAGGGCAATCAGCCCCAGCATTTT	CASSARQGNQPQHF
NA	NA	TRBV3-1/TRBV3-2	TRBJ1-2	TGTGCCAGCAGCCAAGAAGGTGACCTCTCATTTTATGGCTACACCTTC	CASSQEGDLSFYGYTF
NA	NA	TRBV27	TRBJ1-5	TGTGCCAGCAGCCATCAGGGGAATCAGCCCCAGCATTTT	CASSHQGNQPQHF
NA	NA	TRBV5-8	TRBJ1-4	TGTGCCAGCAGCCTTCGTGGGTTTGGGACTAATGAAAAACTGTTTTTT	CASSLRGFGTNEKLFF
NA	NA	TRBV6-5	TRBJ1-1	TGTGCCAGCAGCCTAAGTCTTGGGGTTGGCACTGAAGCTTTCTTT	CASSLSLGVGTEAFF
NA	TRBD1	TRBV11-2	TRBJ2-7	TGTGCCAGCAGCTCGAGATCCATTCCCGGGACAGTCGCCTACGAGCAGTACTTC	CASSSRSIPGTVAYEQYF
NA	NA	TRBV30	TRBJ1-1	TGTGCCTGGACAGGGGTGTTGGGCACTGAAGCTTTCTTT	CAWTGVLGTEAFF
many	NA	TRBV11-2	TRBJ1-1	TGTGCCAGCAGCTTAGCAGGGAACACTGAAGCTTTCTTT	CASSLAGNTEAFF